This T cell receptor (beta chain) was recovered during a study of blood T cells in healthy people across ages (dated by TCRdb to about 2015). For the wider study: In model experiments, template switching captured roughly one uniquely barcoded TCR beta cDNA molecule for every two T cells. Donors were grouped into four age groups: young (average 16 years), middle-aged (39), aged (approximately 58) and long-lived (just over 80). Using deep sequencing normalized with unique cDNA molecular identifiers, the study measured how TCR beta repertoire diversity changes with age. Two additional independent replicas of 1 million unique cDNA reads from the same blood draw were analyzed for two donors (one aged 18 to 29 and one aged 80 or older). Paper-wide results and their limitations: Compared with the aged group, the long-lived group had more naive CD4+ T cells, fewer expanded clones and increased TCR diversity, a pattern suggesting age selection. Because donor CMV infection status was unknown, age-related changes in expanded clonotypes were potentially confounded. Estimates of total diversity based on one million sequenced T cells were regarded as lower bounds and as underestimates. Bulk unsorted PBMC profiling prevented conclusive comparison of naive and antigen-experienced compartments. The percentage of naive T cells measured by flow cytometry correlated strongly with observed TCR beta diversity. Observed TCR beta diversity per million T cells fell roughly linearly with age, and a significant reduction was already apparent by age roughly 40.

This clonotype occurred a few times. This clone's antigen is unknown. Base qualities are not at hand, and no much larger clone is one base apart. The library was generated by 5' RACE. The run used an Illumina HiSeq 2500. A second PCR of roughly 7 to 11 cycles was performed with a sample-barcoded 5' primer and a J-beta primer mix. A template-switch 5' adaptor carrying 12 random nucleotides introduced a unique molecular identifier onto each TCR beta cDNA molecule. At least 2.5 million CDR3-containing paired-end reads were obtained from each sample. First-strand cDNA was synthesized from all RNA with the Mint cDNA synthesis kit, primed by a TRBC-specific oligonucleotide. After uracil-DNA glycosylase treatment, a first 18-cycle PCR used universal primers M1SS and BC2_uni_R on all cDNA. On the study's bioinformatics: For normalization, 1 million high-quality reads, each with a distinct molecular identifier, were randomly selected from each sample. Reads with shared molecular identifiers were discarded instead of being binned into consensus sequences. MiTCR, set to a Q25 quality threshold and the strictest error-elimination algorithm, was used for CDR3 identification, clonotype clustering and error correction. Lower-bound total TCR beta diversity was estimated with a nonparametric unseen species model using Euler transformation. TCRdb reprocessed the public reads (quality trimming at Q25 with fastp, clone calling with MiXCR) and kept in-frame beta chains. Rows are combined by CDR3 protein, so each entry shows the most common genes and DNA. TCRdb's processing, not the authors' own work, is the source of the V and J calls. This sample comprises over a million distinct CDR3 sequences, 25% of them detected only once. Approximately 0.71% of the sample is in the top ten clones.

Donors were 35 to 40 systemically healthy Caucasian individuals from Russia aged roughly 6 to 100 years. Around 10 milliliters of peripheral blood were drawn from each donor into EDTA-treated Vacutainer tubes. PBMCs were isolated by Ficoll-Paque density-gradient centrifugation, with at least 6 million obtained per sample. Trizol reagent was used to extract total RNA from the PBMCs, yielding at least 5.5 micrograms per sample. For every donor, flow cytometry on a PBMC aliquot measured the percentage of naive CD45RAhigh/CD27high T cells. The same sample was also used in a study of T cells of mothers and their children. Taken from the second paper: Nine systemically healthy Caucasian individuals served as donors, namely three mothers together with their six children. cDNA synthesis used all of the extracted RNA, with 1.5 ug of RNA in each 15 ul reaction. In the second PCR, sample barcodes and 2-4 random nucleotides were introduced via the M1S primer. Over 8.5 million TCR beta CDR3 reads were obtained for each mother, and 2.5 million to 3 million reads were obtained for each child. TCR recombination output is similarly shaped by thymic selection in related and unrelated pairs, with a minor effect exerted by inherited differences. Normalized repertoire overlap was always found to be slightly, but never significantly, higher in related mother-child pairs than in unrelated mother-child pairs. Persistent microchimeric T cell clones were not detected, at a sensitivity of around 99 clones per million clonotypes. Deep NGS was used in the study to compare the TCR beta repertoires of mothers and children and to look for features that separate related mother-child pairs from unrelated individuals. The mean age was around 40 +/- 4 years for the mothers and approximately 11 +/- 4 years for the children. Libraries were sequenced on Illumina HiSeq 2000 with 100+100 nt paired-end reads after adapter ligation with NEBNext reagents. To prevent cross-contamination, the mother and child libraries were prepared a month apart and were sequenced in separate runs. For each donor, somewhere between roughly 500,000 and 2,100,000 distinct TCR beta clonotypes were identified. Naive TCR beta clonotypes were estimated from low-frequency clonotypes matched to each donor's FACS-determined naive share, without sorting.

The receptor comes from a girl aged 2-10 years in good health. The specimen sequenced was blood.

At the DNA level, the sequence is TGCAGCGTTGAACAAGATGGCTACACCTTC. It translates as CSVEQDGYTF. This receptor chain uses TRBV29-1 and TRBJ1-2, with the D gene call left open. CDR1 and CDR2 are read off the germline V gene as SQVTM and ANQGSEA. Cut back by 2 bases and 6 bases, the V and J ends lie 4 bases apart. The CDR3 covers 10 residues, taking in both the cysteine and the phenylalanine. The read is trimmed to its CDR3 DNA, 30 bases read in frame from base 1.